Below are 5 T cell receptor beta chains sequenced from a single sample in a study of breast tumors, draining lymph nodes, adjacent tissues. TCRdb analysed the multiplex PCR reads with MiXCR anew, one entry per CDR3 protein. Among 150,000 to 200,000 distinct CDR3 sequences listed, 33% were seen once. The lymph nodes were axillary draining lymph nodes from breast cancer patients. Sample: axillary lymph node tissue. These receptors originate from a female donor with breast cancer. Some clones in this sample may be carry-over from other donors' samples.

In this sample, this clonotype turned up a few times. Given a much more abundant clone one base away, this may be a read error. The chain couples TRBV7-3 to TRBJ2-5; D remains ambiguous. Looked up from germline, CDR1 is SGHTA and CDR2 is FQGTGA. This CDR3 contains 15 residues. The CDR3 is CASPRPPSMIETQHF. In DNA, the CDR3 is TGTGCCAGCCCTAGGCCCCCTAGTATGATAGAGACCCAGCACTTC.

The chain carries TRBV29-1 and TRBJ2-6; 9 bases are a match to TRBD1. Per germline, CDR1 SQVTM and CDR2 ANQGSEA. The CDR3 runs 14 residues. V was clipped by 5 bases and J by 11 bases; unmatched bases: 10. CDR3 coding DNA: TGCAGCGTTATGGTAAGACAGGGGGACTACGTCCTGACTTTC. It is translated as CSVMVRQGDYVLTF.

This clonotype was detected ten times or more. The V gene is TRBV11-2, the J gene TRBJ2-1; D is unresolved. The V end lost 5 bases, the J end lost 0 bases, and 14 bases lay between the germline ends. The CDR3 spans 16 residues. From germline, CDR1 is SGHAT and CDR2 FQNNGV. CDR3: CASSQRPDGSYNEQFF. CDR3 DNA sequence: TGTGCCAGCAGCCAACGCCCGGACGGCTCCTACAATGAGCAGTTCTTC.

This clonotype was observed at least ten times. The chain uses TRBV7-8 and TRBJ2-5, with D possibly being TRBD2 (6 bases). The length of the CDR3 is 15 residues. Germline CDR1 SGHVS, CDR2 FQNEAQ. With 3 bases removed from V and 1 base from J, the gap between germline ends came to 12 bases. The CDR3 protein is CASSFRRGLQETQYF. Here the CDR3 DNA reads TGTGCCAGCAGCTTTAGGCGGGGCCTCCAAGAGACCCAGTACTTC.

This chain joins TRBV3-1 and TRBJ1-2; 8 nucleotides line up with TRBD1. Germline V CDR1 and CDR2: LGHDT, YNNKEL (reference sequence). The trim removed 6 bases at V and 7 bases at J, leaving 4 bases unmatched. This CDR3 spans 12 amino acids. CDR3 bases: TGTGCCAGCAGTCTGACAGGGGCTGGCTACACCTTC. Translating it yields CASSLTGAGYTF.